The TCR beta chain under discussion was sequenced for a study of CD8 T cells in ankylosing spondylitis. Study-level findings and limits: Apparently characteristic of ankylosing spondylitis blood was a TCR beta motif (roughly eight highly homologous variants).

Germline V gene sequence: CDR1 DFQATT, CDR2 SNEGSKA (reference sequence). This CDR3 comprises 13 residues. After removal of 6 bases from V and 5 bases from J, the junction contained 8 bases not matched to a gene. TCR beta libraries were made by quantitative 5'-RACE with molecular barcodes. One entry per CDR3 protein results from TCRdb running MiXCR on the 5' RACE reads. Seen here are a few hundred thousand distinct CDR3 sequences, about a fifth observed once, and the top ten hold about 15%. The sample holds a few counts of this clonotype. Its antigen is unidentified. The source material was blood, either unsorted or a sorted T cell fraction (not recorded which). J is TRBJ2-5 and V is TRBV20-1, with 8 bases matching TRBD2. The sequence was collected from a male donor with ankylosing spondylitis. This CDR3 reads CSAQGLVVETQYF. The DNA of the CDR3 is TGCAGTGCACAGGGACTAGTAGTGGAGACCCAGTACTTC.